This T cell receptor beta chain was captured in a study of identical twins. Study-wide results and caveats: Invariant T cells like MAIT and iNKT could partly confound the zero-insertion analyses. Memory repertoires showed no such pattern, whereas abundant cord blood beta clonotypes carried fewer insertions.

Points on this clonotype: Its antigen is not known.

Germline assignment: CDR1 LGHNA and CDR2 YSLEER. The CDR3 covers 17 residues. The V gene end was trimmed by 1 base and the J gene end by 4 bases; junction bases not matched to a gene: 6. Unique molecular identifiers were present on the cDNA, which also gained a universal primer site by template switching. Via MiXCR, TCRdb re-called the 5' RACE reads, giving one row per CDR3 protein. The sample lists 450,000 to 500,000 distinct CDR3 sequences, approximately 14% seen once, with approximately 0.98% in the top ten. This same sample was also part of a study on yellow fever vaccine responses in identical twins.

Material: CD4+ T cells sorted from blood. The chain combines TRBV4-3 with TRBJ2-3; 12 nucleotides line up with TRBD2. The sequence derives from a woman aged 18-29 years in good health. The chain's CDR3 is CASSQGLTSGGADTQYF. Here the CDR3 DNA reads TGCGCCAGCAGCCAAGGGTTGACTAGCGGGGGCGCAGATACGCAGTATTTT.